This is a list of T cell receptor beta chains from one sample in a study of cytomegalovirus exposure and HLA in healthy donors. Here immunoSEQ multiplex PCR was the method, and the copy in TCRdb shows in-frame clones only, minus some. The repertoire has 150,000 to 200,000 clones, about 90% of them found once; the top ten carry over 0.2%. Sequencing was performed on PBMCs. These receptors came from a girl under two years old in good health and CMV-seronegative. CDR3s include the opening cysteine and the closing phenylalanine or tryptophan. The D gene is left open where the match is weak. Size is omitted from some rows. Given values are once, few, many or a class for expanded clones.

clone size,V gene,CDR3 length,D gene,J gene,CDR3 protein,CDR3 DNA
.,TRBV6-6,15,TRBD1,TRBJ2-3,CASSYDRGLVDTQYF,TGTGCCAGCAGTTACGACAGGGGATTAGTGGATACGCAGTATTTT
few,TRBV4-1,19,TRBD2,TRBJ2-1,CASSQVGLAGAGSYNEQFF,TGCGCCAGCAGCCAAGTGGGACTAGCGGGAGCCGGCTCCTACAATGAGCAGTTCTTC
.,TRBV7-8,14,.,TRBJ2-1,CASSLSSAHNEQFF,TGTGCCAGCAGCCTCTCTAGCGCCCACAATGAGCAGTTCTTC
.,TRBV7-2,13,.,TRBJ1-1,CASSLGQITEAFF,TGTGCCAGCAGCTTAGGCCAGATCACTGAAGCTTTCTTT
.,TRBV30,16,TRBD1,TRBJ1-1,CAWSVSDRTMNTEAFF,TGTGCCTGGAGTGTGTCGGACAGGACTATGAACACTGAAGCTTTCTTT
.,TRBV9,14,TRBD2,TRBJ2-1,CASSVIGSGGEQFF,TGTGCCAGCAGCGTAATAGGGAGCGGGGGCGAGCAGTTCTTC
.,TRBV2,14,.,TRBJ2-1,CASTDLLKNNEQFF,TGTGCCAGCACCGACCTACTAAAAAACAATGAGCAGTTCTTC
.,TRBV29-1,12,.,TRBJ2-5,CSVWDNQETQYF,TGCAGCGTTTGGGACAACCAAGAGACCCAGTACTTC
.,TRBV19,13,.,TRBJ2-2,CASTDQVPGELFF,TGTGCCAGTACTGACCAGGTCCCCGGGGAGCTGTTTTTT
.,TRBV9,15,TRBD1,TRBJ1-2,CASSAASSGQGGYTF,TGTGCCAGCAGCGCCGCGTCGAGTGGACAGGGAGGCTACACCTTC
.,TRBV2,11,.,TRBJ1-2,CASSQGGGYTF,TGTGCCAGCTCACAAGGGGGTGGCTACACCTTC
.,TRBV11-1,17,TRBD2,TRBJ2-7,CASSLASGGPISYEQYF,TGTGCCAGCAGCTTAGCGAGCGGGGGCCCTATCTCCTACGAGCAGTACTTC
.,TRBV4-1,14,.,TRBJ1-1,CASSHAVLNTEAFF,TGCGCCAGCAGCCATGCGGTTCTGAACACTGAAGCTTTCTTT
.,TRBV6-1,16,TRBD2,TRBJ2-1,CASSDYGTSNLAEQFF,TGTGCCAGCAGTGATTACGGGACTAGCAACCTCGCTGAGCAGTTCTTC
.,TRBV19,16,TRBD1,TRBJ2-3,CASSVTPGQGADTQYF,TGTGCCAGTAGTGTGACCCCGGGACAGGGGGCAGATACGCAGTATTTT